The 20 T cell receptor beta chains presented below share a single source sample, sequenced in a study of cytomegalovirus exposure and HLA in healthy donors. Generated by immunoSEQ multiplex PCR, the TCRdb table keeps only in-frame clones and is missing some. The sample records about 70,000 clones, around 92% being singletons. Sequencing was done on a sample of PBMCs. These receptor sequences come from a man younger than 30 in good health and CMV-seropositive.

The chain couples TRBV4-1 to TRBJ2-1, with 9 bases lining up with TRBD2. The germline gives CDR1 MGHRA, CDR2 YSYEKL. The CDR3 spans 15 residues. Trimming at V came to 4 bases and at J to 9 bases, leaving 10 bases not matched to a gene. This CDR3 reads CASSRLGGRAGEQFF. The CDR3 DNA reads TGCGCCAGCAGCCGACTTGGCGGGAGGGCCGGTGAGCAGTTCTTC.

The chain couples TRBV19 to TRBJ1-4, with a tentative D call TRBD1 (6 bases). There are 13 residues in the CDR3. Germline values: CDR1 LNHDA, CDR2 SQIVND (reference sequence). V was cut by 6 bases and J by 5 bases, with 10 bases left in between. The DNA of the CDR3 is TGTGCCAGTAGGGGGGCGACGAATGAAAAACTGTTTTTT. Its protein is CASRGATNEKLFF.

This clone was recorded once. CDR3 coding DNA: TGTGCCAGCAGCTTGGTTAGCGGGAGTAACGAGCAGTACTTC. Amino acids: CASSLVSGSNEQYF. The chain joins TRBV5-6 to TRBJ2-7; the match to TRBD2 covers 9 bases. This CDR3 spans 14 amino acids. With 0 bases clipped from V and 5 bases from J, the junction kept 3 bases outside the gene matches. The germline V gene encodes CDR1 SGHDT and CDR2 YYEEEE.

V gene TRBV19 combines with J gene TRBJ1-5, with TRBD1 identical over 9 bases. Trimming at V came to 6 bases and at J to 4 bases, leaving 7 bases not matched to a gene. The V gene's germline CDR1 is LNHDA and CDR2 SQIVND (reference sequence). This CDR3 is built from 15 residues. The DNA of the CDR3 is TGTGCCAGTAGCCCCCAGGACAGGGGAAATCAGCCCCAGCATTTT. Translated: CASSPQDRGNQPQHF.

The J gene is TRBJ1-1, the V gene TRBV25-1; 7 nucleotides line up with TRBD1. CDR1 is MGHDK and CDR2 is SYGVNS in the germline V gene. CDR3 length equals 12 residues. With 2 bases clipped from V and 8 bases from J, the junction kept 2 bases outside the gene matches. CDR3 amino acids: CASSERGQEAFF. CDR3 bases: TGTGCCAGCAGTGAACGGGGACAGGAAGCTTTCTTT.

In regard to this clone: Sequence at one end of the junction differs from germline and may be a read error. The chain is built from TRBV5-1 and TRBJ1-1; 9 bases fit TRBD1. Per the germline V gene, CDR1 is SGHRS and CDR2 is YFSETQ. This CDR3 contains 17 residues. CDR3 bases: TGCGCCAGCAGCTCCAGACATGACAGGGGGTTGAACCCTGAAGCTTTCTTT. The encoded protein is CASSSRHDRGLNPEAFF.

Details on this clone: One junction end disagrees with the germline gene, perhaps due to a read error. V and J are TRBV6-5 and TRBJ1-4; D uncertain. Germline V gene data show CDR1 as MNHEY and CDR2 as SVGAGI. There are 11 residues in the CDR3. The CDR3 sequence: CASSELGDFYF. CDR3 nucleotide sequence: TGTGCCAGCAGTGAACTTGGCGACTTCTATTTT.

The chain's CDR3 is CASTGRDSNQPQHF. The CDR3 nucleotides are TGTGCCAGCACCGGGAGAGATAGCAATCAGCCCCAGCATTTT. The gene calls are TRBV19 and TRBJ1-5; D gene unclear. From germline, CDR1 is LNHDA and CDR2 SQIVND (reference sequence). There are 14 residues in the CDR3. Trimming took 9 bases from V and 0 from J, leaving 12 bases between them.

The gene calls are TRBV27 and TRBJ2-1, with TRBD2 identical over 13 bases. From germline, CDR1 is MNHEY and CDR2 SMNVEV (reference sequence). V lost 2 bases and J lost 8; bases outside the gene matches: 12. The CDR3 has 18 residues. CDR3 sequence (DNA): TGTGCCAGCAGTTTAAAACTAGCGGGAGGGTGGAGGGTCGATGAGCAGTTCTTC. The encoded protein is CASSLKLAGGWRVDEQFF.

The V call is TRBV30, the J call TRBJ2-3, with 7 bases aligning to TRBD1. The V segment lost 3 bases and the J segment 6 bases; nucleotides outside the gene matches: 6. The CDR3 contains 13 residues. Germline lookup yields CDR1 GTSNPN and CDR2 SVGIG (reference sequence). The CDR3 sequence: CAWSITQGDTQYF. The CDR3 DNA reads TGTGCCTGGAGCATTACACAGGGGGATACGCAGTATTTT.

V gene TRBV9 combines with J gene TRBJ2-2, with a tentative D call TRBD1 (6 bases). This CDR3 has 15 amino acids. The V gene lost 7 bases and the J gene lost 6 bases, with 19 bases spanning the gap. Germline V gene sequence: CDR1 SGDLS, CDR2 YYNGEE. The CDR3 loop is CASDGRGGLAGELFF. As DNA, the CDR3 is TGTGCCAGCGACGGCAGGGGCGGTTTGGCCGGGGAGCTGTTTTTT.

The chain uses TRBV11-2 and TRBJ2-3; 10 bases are a match to TRBD2. The junction had 1 base not matched to a gene; V was cut back by 6 bases and J by 1 base. Germline-derived CDR1 and CDR2 are SGHAT and FQNNGV. This CDR3 region has 14 residues. CDR3 loop: CASRLAGGTDTQYF. CDR3 nucleotides: TGTGCCAGCAGGCTAGCGGGAGGCACAGATACGCAGTATTTT.

V and J are TRBV5-6 and TRBJ2-4; D call uncertain. V was pared by 1 base and J by 0 bases, with 14 bases between. This CDR3 has 17 residues. The germline CDR1 and CDR2 sequences are SGHDT and YYEEEE. CDR3 loop: CASSLTWAALAKNIQYF. Written as DNA, the CDR3 is TGTGCCAGCAGCTTGACGTGGGCAGCCCTAGCCAAAAACATTCAGTACTTC.

This chain connects TRBV5-1 to TRBJ2-7; D is possibly TRBD1 (6 bases). The germline V gene has CDR1 SGHRS and CDR2 YFSETQ. This CDR3 region has 15 residues. Trimming left V 3 bases short and J 6 bases short, with 19 bases between. The CDR3 nucleotides are TGCGCCAGCAGCTGGATTACAGGGAGTTCGGGCGAGCAGTACTTC. Its translation: CASSWITGSSGEQYF.

This clone appeared once. The CDR3 sequence: CASSPRDSYNEQFF. CDR3 DNA: TGTGCCAGCAGCCCCCGGGACTCCTACAATGAGCAGTTCTTC. The V call is TRBV7-8, the J call TRBJ2-1; TRBD2 might be the D (5 bases). Germline loops: CDR1 SGHVS, CDR2 FQNEAQ. This CDR3 has 14 residues. V dropped 5 bases and J dropped 0 bases, with 8 bases sitting between them.

The chain employs TRBV11-1 and TRBJ2-3; 13 bases line up with TRBD2. This CDR3 has 17 residues. The germline CDR1 and CDR2 sequences are SGHAT and FQDESV (reference sequence). The ends lost 5 bases at V and 3 bases at J; junction bases unmatched: 8. The chain's CDR3 is CASSHRTSGSGTDTQYF. The DNA of the CDR3 is TGTGCCAGCAGCCACAGGACTAGCGGGAGCGGGACAGATACGCAGTATTTT.

The rearrangement uses TRBV11-3 and TRBJ2-1, with TRBD2 matching 9 bases. The V gene's germline CDR1 is SGHNT and CDR2 YENEEA. J was trimmed by 6 bases and V by 1 base; bases with no gene match: 10. This CDR3 has 17 amino acids. CDR3 sequence (DNA): TGTGCCAGCAGCTTAGGGGGACTAGCAGTTAAAGGCAATGAGCAGTTCTTC. Residues: CASSLGGLAVKGNEQFF. The full variable domain, its missing parts supplied by reference TRBV11-3 and TRBJ2-1, is EAGVVQSPRYKIIEKKQPVAFWCNPISGHNTLYWYLQNLGQGPELLIRYENEEAVDDSQLPKDRFSAERLKGVDSTLKIQPAELGDSAVYLCASSLGGLAVKGNEQFFGPGTRLTVL.

The gene calls are TRBV5-1 and TRBJ2-7; 10 bases agree with TRBD1. J lost 2 bases, V lost 3 bases, and 5 bases had no gene match. The CDR3 contains 15 residues. Germline CDR1 is SGHRS and CDR2 is YFSETQ. In DNA form, the CDR3 reads TGCGCCAGCAGCTCGGGACAGGGGAACGCCTACGAGCAGTACTTC. Residues: CASSSGQGNAYEQYF.

The rearrangement joins TRBV7-9 to TRBJ1-1; perhaps TRBD1 as D (6 bases). The CDR3 covers 12 residues. The germline V gene has CDR1 SEHNR and CDR2 FQNEAQ (reference sequence). V was trimmed by 3 bases and J by 6 bases, leaving 8 bases between them. The DNA for the CDR3 is TGTGCCAGCAGCTTTTCAGGGGCTGAAGCTTTCTTT. It specifies CASSFSGAEAFF.

In this sample, this clone turned up a few times. V and J are TRBV5-4 and TRBJ1-1; 7 bases line up with TRBD1. CDR1 and CDR2 (germline): SGHNT, YYREEE (reference sequence). V lost 3 bases, J lost 5 bases, and 4 bases stayed unmatched. The CDR3 runs 13 residues. CDR3 loop: CASSWAGGTEAFF. DNA for the CDR3: TGTGCCAGCAGCTGGGCAGGGGGTACTGAAGCTTTCTTT.